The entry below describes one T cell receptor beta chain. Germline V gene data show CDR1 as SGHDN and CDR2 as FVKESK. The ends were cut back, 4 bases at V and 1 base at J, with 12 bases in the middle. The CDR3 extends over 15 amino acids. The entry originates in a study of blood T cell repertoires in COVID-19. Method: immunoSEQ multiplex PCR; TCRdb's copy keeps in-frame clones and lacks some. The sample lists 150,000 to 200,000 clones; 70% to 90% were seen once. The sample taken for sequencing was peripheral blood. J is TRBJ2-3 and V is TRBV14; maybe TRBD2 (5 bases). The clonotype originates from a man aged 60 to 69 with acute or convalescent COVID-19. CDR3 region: CASSRRSPRTDTQYF. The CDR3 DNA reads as TGTGCCAGCAGCCGGAGGTCTCCCCGCACAGATACGCAGTATTTT.